This T cell receptor (beta chain) was obtained from a study of siplizumab effects on memory and regulatory T cells. Libraries were prepared by immunoSEQ multiplex PCR; TCRdb keeps only in-frame clonotypes and omits some of them. The sample shows 110,000 or so clones, just over 90% of them seen only once. This CDR3 has 13 residues. The V gene's germline CDR1 is KGHSH and CDR2 LQKENI. The V end lost 3 bases, the J end lost 7 bases, and 9 bases lay between the germline ends. Findings and caveats of the study: Naive T cells were seen as more diverse than memory cells and as major alloresponse contributors. Alloreactive sequences whose origin lay in unstimulated CD4+ memory cells were significantly reduced by siplizumab.

As for this clone: Antigen unknown.

Sequenced: CD4+ T cells sorted from blood. The source is a human donor in good health. This rearrangement joins TRBV18 to TRBJ2-2; unclear D gene. The CDR3 coding sequence is TGTGCCAGCTCACCCGGAGAAATCGGGGAGCTGTTTTTT. Residues: CASSPGEIGELFF.